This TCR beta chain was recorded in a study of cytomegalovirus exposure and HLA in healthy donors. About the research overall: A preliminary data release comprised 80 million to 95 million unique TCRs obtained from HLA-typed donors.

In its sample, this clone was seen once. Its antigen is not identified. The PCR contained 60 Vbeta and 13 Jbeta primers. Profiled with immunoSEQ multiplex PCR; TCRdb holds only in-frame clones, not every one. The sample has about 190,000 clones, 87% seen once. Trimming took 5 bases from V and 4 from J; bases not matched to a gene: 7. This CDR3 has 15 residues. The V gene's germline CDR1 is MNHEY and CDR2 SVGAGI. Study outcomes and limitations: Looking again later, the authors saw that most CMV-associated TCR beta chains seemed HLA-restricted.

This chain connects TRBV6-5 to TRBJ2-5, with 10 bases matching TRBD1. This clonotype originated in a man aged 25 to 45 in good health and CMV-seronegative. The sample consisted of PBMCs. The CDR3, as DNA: TGTGCCAGCAGTCCGACAGGGGGCTTGGGAGAGACCCAGTACTTC. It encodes CASSPTGGLGETQYF.